This T cell receptor (beta chain) was profiled in a study of T cell changes during pregnancy in multiple sclerosis. The data were produced by immunoSEQ multiplex PCR, yet TCRdb's version contains in-frame clones alone and is incomplete. The sample holds 85,000 to 100,000 clones, 80% to 95% seen once. There are 16 residues in the CDR3. V dropped 6 bases and J dropped 2 bases, with 18 bases sitting between them. Germline CDR1 reads SNHLY; CDR2 reads FYNNEI. The sequence was obtained from a female donor with multiple sclerosis, enrolled in a pregnancy study. The V gene is TRBV2, the J gene TRBJ2-3; tentatively, D is TRBD1 (5 bases). The sample in question was peripheral blood, obtained after pregnancy. Here the CDR3 reads CASRPQGALYTDTQYF. The DNA for the CDR3 is TGTGCCAGCAGGCCTCAGGGTGCCCTATACACAGATACGCAGTATTTT.